The table lists the clone carrying this TCR beta chain with many counts. The sample is drawn from a study of CD8 T cells in ankylosing spondylitis. In making TCR beta libraries, quantitative 5'-RACE with molecular barcodes was used. TCRdb fed the 5' RACE reads into MiXCR, producing one record per CDR3 protein. The sample carries approximately 240,000 distinct CDR3 sequences, about 24% recorded once. V was trimmed by 3 bases and J by 1 base, leaving 13 bases between them. This CDR3 contains 16 residues. The germline V gene encodes CDR1 KGHDR and CDR2 SFDVKD. The sequencing sample was made of blood, either unsorted or a sorted T cell fraction (not recorded which). This clonotype was sampled from a male donor with ankylosing spondylitis or in good health (not recorded which). J is TRBJ2-3 and V is TRBV24-1; D perhaps matches TRBD2 (7 bases). This chain's CDR3 is CATSDIGGGGTDTQYF. Written as DNA, the CDR3 is TGTGCCACCAGTGATATTGGCGGGGGCGGCACAGATACGCAGTATTTT.